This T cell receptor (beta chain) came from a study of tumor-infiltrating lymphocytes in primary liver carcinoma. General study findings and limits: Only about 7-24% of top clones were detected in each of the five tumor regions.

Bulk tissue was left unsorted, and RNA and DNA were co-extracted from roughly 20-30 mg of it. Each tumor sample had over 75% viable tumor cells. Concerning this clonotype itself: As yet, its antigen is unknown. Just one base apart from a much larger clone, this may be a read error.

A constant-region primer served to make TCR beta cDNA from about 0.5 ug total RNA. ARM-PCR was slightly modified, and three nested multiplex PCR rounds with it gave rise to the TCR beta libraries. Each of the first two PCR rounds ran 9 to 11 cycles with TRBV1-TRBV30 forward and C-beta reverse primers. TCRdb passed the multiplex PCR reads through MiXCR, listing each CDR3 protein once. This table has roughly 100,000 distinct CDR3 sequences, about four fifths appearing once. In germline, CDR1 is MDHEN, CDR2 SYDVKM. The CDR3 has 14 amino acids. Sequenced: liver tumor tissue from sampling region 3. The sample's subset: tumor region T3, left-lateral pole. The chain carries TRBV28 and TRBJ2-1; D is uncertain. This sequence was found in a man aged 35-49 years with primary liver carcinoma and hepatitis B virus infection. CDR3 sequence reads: CVSSLSGSTNEQFF. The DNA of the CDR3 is TGTGTCAGCAGTTTATCCGGATCCACCAATGAGCAGTTCTTC.